These 17 T cell receptor beta chains were all obtained from the same sample, sequenced in a study of CD8+ T cells in alopecia areata. cDNA prepared by RNA extraction and subsequent reverse transcription served as the template for sequencing. The data were produced by immunoSEQ multiplex PCR, yet TCRdb's version contains in-frame clones alone and is incomplete. This record lists about 270,000 clones, none seen once only, and the top ten clones contain about 1.1%. It was with CD4, CD8alpha, NKG2D, NKG2ACE and other markers that pooled cutaneous lymph node cells were sorted. Sequencing was performed on CD4+ T cells sorted from a lymph node. These receptors all come from a C3H/HeJ mouse with alopecia areata. This mouse strain has H2-k as its MHC haplotype.

In its sample, this clone was seen many times. Germline and genes here are mouse. The CDR3 end lies 4 residues beyond the end of the read and is filled in from the germline J gene. The same CDR3 is also encoded by other DNA sequences in this sample. The gene calls are TRBV1 and TRBJ2-1; TRBD1 aligns across 9 bases. The CDR3 length is 15 residues. After removal of 1 base from V and 2 bases from J, the junction contained 0 bases not matched to a gene. Germline values: CDR1 NSQYPW, CDR2 LRSPGD (reference sequence). The CDR3 reads CTCSAGQGDYAEQFF. The sequenced part of the CDR3 DNA is TGCACCTGCAGTGCAGGACAGGGGGACTATGCT. Combining the CDR3 with reference TRBV1 and TRBJ2-1 gives the whole variable domain VTLLEQNPRWRLVPRGQAVNLRCILKNSQYPWMSWYQQDLQKQLQWLFTLRSPGDKEVKSLPGADYLATRVTDTELRLQVANMSQGRTLYCTCSAGQGDYAEQFFGPGTRLTVL.

This clone has a handful of counts. Mouse gene names and germline throughout. The CDR3 end lies 4 residues beyond the end of the read and is filled in from the germline J gene. The chain links TRBV13-2 to TRBJ2-2, with D perhaps TRBD2 (7 bases). CDR1 NNHNN and CDR2 SYGAGS come from the germline V gene (reference sequence). The CDR3 length is 15 residues. Trimming shortened V by 1 base and J by 4 bases, and 11 bases separated the two germline ends. The sequenced CDR3 bases are TGTGCCAGCGGTGATTCTGGGGGCGTCACCGGG. Protein sequence: CASGDSGGVTG. In full, the CDR3 is CASGDSGGVTGQLYF.

This clone was observed a few times. The germline and genes are mouse ones. The read halts 4 residues ahead of the CDR3 end, with the missing end drawn from the germline J gene. This chain uses TRBV1 with TRBJ2-4; 12 nucleotides align to TRBD1. CDR3 length: 15 residues. Looked up from germline, CDR1 is NSQYPW and CDR2 is LRSPGD (reference sequence). The DNA read from the CDR3 is TGCACCTGCAGTGGGGGACAGGGGGCGAGGAAC. It is translated as CTCSGGQGARN. The entire CDR3 sequence reads CTCSGGQGARNTLYF.

With regard to this clone: The genes and germline here are from mouse. The DNA ends 4 residues before the CDR3 does, and the rest of the CDR3 is filled in from the germline J gene. V and J are TRBV2 and TRBJ2-5; 7 positions match TRBD2. CDR1 is LGHNA, CDR2 YSYQKL, per germline. V shed 4 bases, J shed 3 bases, and the junction held 4 bases outside the gene matches. This CDR3 is 14 amino acids long. The CDR3 region is CASSPDWAQDTQYF. The CDR3 bases that were read are TGTGCCAGCAGCCCAGACTGGGCTCAAGAC.

This clone was detected ten times or more. Gene names and germline refer to mouse. The CDR3 extends 4 residues past the end of the read, so its final part is completed from the germline J gene. Other DNA variants within this sample encode the same CDR3. The rearrangement uses TRBV13-1 and TRBJ2-3; 7 bases are shared with TRBD2. The length of the CDR3 is 15 residues. Germline CDR1 and CDR2: NSHNY and SYGAGN. Trimming at V came to 2 bases and at J to 0 bases, leaving 3 bases not matched to a gene. The CDR3: CASSDWGSSAETLYF. CDR3 DNA (partial): TGTGCCAGCAGTGACTGGGGGTCTAGTGCAGAA.

This clone was seen many times. Each gene name is a mouse one. The read falls 4 residues short of the CDR3 end, and the missing part is taken from the germline J gene. Other DNA sequences in the same sample also yield this CDR3. The genes are TRBV1 and TRBJ2-2; D is perhaps TRBD2 (6 bases). The germline V gene encodes CDR1 NSQYPW and CDR2 LRSPGD (reference sequence). This CDR3 spans 15 amino acids. Between the trimmed V and J ends, which lost 0 bases and 4 bases, there was a span of 9 bases. This chain's CDR3 is CTCSADLGSTGQLYF. Partial CDR3 DNA: TGCACCTGCAGTGCAGATCTGGGGTCCACCGGG.

This clone was detected many times. The gene names given are mouse names. The read is 3 residues too short to cover the CDR3 end, so that end is filled in from the germline J gene. The chain uses TRBV13-1 and TRBJ1-6, with D possibly TRBD1 on 5 matching bases. TRBJ1-6 qualifies as an ORF whose function is uncertain. CDR3 length: 16 amino acids. V lost 0 bases to trimming and J lost 7 bases, with 14 bases between them. The germline V gene has CDR1 NSHNY and CDR2 SYGAGN. Incomplete CDR3 DNA: TGTGCCAGCAGTGATGCACCCAGGGCGGGAAATTCGCCC. As protein: CASSDAPRAGNSP. The full CDR3 sequence reads CASSDAPRAGNSPLYF.

In its sample, this clone was seen a few times. Gene names follow the mouse nomenclature. The sequence runs out 3 residues before the end of the CDR3; the remainder is reconstructed from the germline J gene. The V and J genes are TRBV19 and TRBJ1-6, with TRBD1 as a possible D gene (6 bases). TRBJ1-6 qualifies as an ORF whose function is uncertain. The CDR3 loop spans 18 amino acids. Germline V CDR1 and CDR2: FNHDT, SITEND (reference sequence). V lost 5 bases and J lost 0, with 18 bases in between. The CDR3 DNA, read in part, is TGTGCCAGCAGCCCCCCGACAGGCCGCAATTCCTATAATTCGCCC. It codes for CASSPPTGRNSYNSP. The whole CDR3 reads CASSPPTGRNSYNSPLYF.

Details on this clone: Gene names follow the mouse nomenclature. The read terminates 4 residues ahead of where the CDR3 ends, so the germline J gene completes it. Other DNA sequences from this sample encode an identical CDR3 as well. The chain has TRBV1 and TRBJ2-1; tentative D call: TRBD1 (6 bases). The CDR3 runs 15 residues. Per germline, CDR1 NSQYPW and CDR2 LRSPGD (reference sequence). V lost 4 bases and J 1 base, leaving 11 bases between the germline ends. The sequenced CDR3 bases are TGCACCTGCAGTGAACCGGGACAAAACTATGCT. Translated: CTCSEPGQNYA. The entire CDR3 is CTCSEPGQNYAEQFF.

To note about this clone: Mouse gene names and germline throughout. The CDR3 is cut off 4 residues early in the read; its end comes from the germline J gene. V is TRBV19 and J is TRBJ2-2, with TRBD2 identical over 7 bases. The CDR3 totals 14 residues. V shed 4 bases and J 2 bases; nucleotides not matched to a gene: 2. Germline CDR1 FNHDT, CDR2 SITEND (reference sequence). Partial CDR3 DNA: TGTGCCAGCAGTGGGGGGGGGAACACCGGG. Its translation is CASSGGGNTG. The CDR3, in full, reads CASSGGGNTGQLYF.

This clone was seen a few times. Genes and germline come from the mouse. The read ends 4 residues early relative to the CDR3; the germline J gene fills the gap. Other nucleotide sequences from this sample produce the same CDR3. The V and J genes are TRBV13-2 and TRBJ1-2; a possible D gene is TRBD1 (6 bases). This CDR3 comprises 15 residues. CDR1 and CDR2 from the germline V gene are NNHNN and SYGAGS (reference sequence). V lost 0 bases and J 0 bases, leaving 9 bases between the germline ends. The DNA read from the CDR3 is TGTGCCAGCGGTGATGCAAGGACAGCAAACTCC. It codes for CASGDARTANS. The full CDR3 is CASGDARTANSDYTF.

Regarding this clone: A much larger clonotype is one base distant, so this may be a read error. Gene names and germline refer to mouse. The read ends 4 residues early relative to the CDR3; the germline J gene fills the gap. The sample has other DNA sequences that encode this CDR3 too. The chain is built from TRBV19 and TRBJ2-5; TRBD1 agrees at 7 bases. The V segment lost 4 bases and the J segment 3 bases; nucleotides outside the gene matches: 2. The CDR3 totals 13 residues. CDR1 and CDR2 from the germline V gene are FNHDT and SITEND (reference sequence). CDR3 amino acids: CASSGDRQDTQYF. The DNA read from the CDR3 is TGTGCCAGCAGTGGGGACAGACAAGAC.

This clone was picked up a small number of times. Genes and germline are mouse. Here the CDR3 reads CASTSWDEQYF. CDR3 bases read: TGTGCCAGCACCTCTTGGGAT. The chain employs TRBV19 and TRBJ2-7; D is unresolved. With the read ending 4 residues before the CDR3 end, the germline J gene is used to fill in that end. The CDR3 is 11 residues long. Looked up from germline, CDR1 is FNHDT and CDR2 is SITEND (reference sequence).

Regarding this clone: The listed genes are named as in mouse. The read falls 4 residues short of the CDR3 end, and the missing part is taken from the germline J gene. This sequence joins TRBV19 and TRBJ2-2; TRBD1 aligns across 8 bases. CDR1 is FNHDT, CDR2 SITEND, per germline (reference sequence). With 4 bases clipped from V and 0 bases from J, the junction kept 2 bases outside the gene matches. The CDR3 covers 15 residues. The CDR3 is CASSGQGSNTGQLYF. The sequenced CDR3 bases are TGTGCCAGCAGTGGACAGGGATCAAACACCGGG. The full variable domain, completed using reference TRBV19 and TRBJ2-2, is GGIITQTPKFLIGQEGQKLTLKCQQNFNHDTMYWYRQDSGKGLRLIYYSITENDLQKGDLSEGYDASREKKSSFSLTVTSAQKNEMAVFLCASSGQGSNTGQLYFGEGSKLTVL.

Worth noting for this clone: Mouse gene names and germline throughout. The CDR3 end falls 4 residues outside the read, so it is completed with the germline J gene. The chain couples TRBV5 to TRBJ2-7, with TRBD2 matching over 13 bases. Looked up from germline, CDR1 is LGHNA and CDR2 is YNLKQL (reference sequence). CDR3 length: 15 residues. The covered CDR3 bases are TGTGCCAGCAGCCAAACGGGACTGGGGGGGTAT. Translated: CASSQTGLGGY. The whole CDR3 region reads CASSQTGLGGYEQYF.

This clone has a handful of counts. Gene labels here are mouse ones. Read data end 4 residues before the CDR3 end; the end is taken from the germline J gene. Additional DNA sequences in this sample encode the identical CDR3. The J gene is TRBJ1-2, the V gene TRBV1; D unresolved. CDR1 and CDR2 (germline): NSQYPW, LRSPGD (reference sequence). This CDR3 is built from 14 residues. V lost 0 bases and J lost 3, with 8 bases in between. Partial CDR3 DNA: TGCACCTGCAGTGCAGATCCACAATACTCC. Translated, it gives CTCSADPQYS. The whole CDR3 protein is CTCSADPQYSDYTF.

This clone was detected a few times. The genes and germline here are from mouse. Read coverage stops 4 residues before the CDR3 terminus; the germline J gene supplies the remainder. Within the sample, other DNA sequences also encode this same CDR3. The rearrangement links TRBV13-1 to TRBJ2-4; 8 positions agree with TRBD2. From germline, CDR1 is NSHNY and CDR2 SYGAGN. The CDR3 is 14 amino acids. V gave up 3 bases and J gave up 0 bases; unmatched junction bases: 0. Incomplete CDR3 DNA: TGTGCCAGCAGTGCTGGGGGGAGTCAAAAC. This codes for CASSAGGSQN. The entire CDR3 reads CASSAGGSQNTLYF.